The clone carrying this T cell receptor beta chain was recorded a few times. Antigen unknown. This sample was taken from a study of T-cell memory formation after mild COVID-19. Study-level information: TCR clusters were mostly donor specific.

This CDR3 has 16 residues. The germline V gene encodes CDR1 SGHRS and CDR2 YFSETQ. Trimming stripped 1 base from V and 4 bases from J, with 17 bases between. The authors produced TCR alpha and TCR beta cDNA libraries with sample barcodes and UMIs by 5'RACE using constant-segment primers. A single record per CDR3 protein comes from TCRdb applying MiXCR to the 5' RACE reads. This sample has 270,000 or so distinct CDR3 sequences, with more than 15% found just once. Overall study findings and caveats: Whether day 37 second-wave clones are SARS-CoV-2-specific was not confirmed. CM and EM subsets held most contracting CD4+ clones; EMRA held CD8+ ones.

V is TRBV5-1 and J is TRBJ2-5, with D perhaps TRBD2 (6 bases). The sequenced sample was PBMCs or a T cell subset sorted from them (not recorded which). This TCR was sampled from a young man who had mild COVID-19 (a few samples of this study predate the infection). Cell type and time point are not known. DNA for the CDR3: TGCGCCAGCAGCTTGATTGGAGGGAATAGACGAGAGACCCAGTACTTC. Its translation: CASSLIGGNRRETQYF.